Listed below are T cell receptor beta chains from one sample, sequenced in a study of shared clonotypes between healthy human individuals. Here immunoSEQ multiplex PCR was the method, and the copy in TCRdb shows in-frame clones only, minus some. The sample lists approximately 330,000 clones, around 67% occurring once. Sequencing was done on a sample of memory CD4+ T cells sorted from blood. These receptors were collected from a man aged 25-45 years in good health. The CDR3 runs from the conserved cysteine through the conserved F or W.

J gene,V gene,CDR3 protein
TRBJ2-7,TRBV7-8,CASSLEEWARAYEQYF
TRBJ1-5,TRBV6-1,CASTVGALSNQPQHF
TRBJ2-5,TRBV29-1,CSVEGRRRLIWTQYF
TRBJ1-5,TRBV19,CASSRSGTEMNQPQHF
TRBJ2-2,TRBV28,CASTWTGELFF
TRBJ2-1,TRBV29-1,CSLRGGAYNEQFF
TRBJ2-7,TRBV7-9,CASSPHGSEQYF
TRBJ2-7,TRBV18,CASSPTHTGVGPYEQYF
TRBJ1-6,TRBV27,CASGPRGDSPLHF
TRBJ2-1,TRBV27,CASSLLQGPYNEQFF
TRBJ1-2,TRBV28,CASSLGTPNYGYTF
TRBJ2-7,TRBV5-4,CASSLRDRDLGQYF
TRBJ2-3,TRBV7-9,CASSQTGPDTQYF
TRBJ1-1,TRBV4-3,CASSQDLNTEAFF
TRBJ1-4,TRBV19,CATSEDRSLFF
TRBJ1-5,TRBV6-1,CASSRQVSNQPQHF
TRBJ2-7,TRBV5-1,CASRFGDSYEQYF
TRBJ1-1,TRBV6-6,CAGRNGGVNTEAFF
TRBJ1-4,TRBV7-8,CASSPGQGITNEKLFF
TRBJ2-2,TRBV7-3,CASSLRQGAVGELFF
TRBJ2-1,TRBV6-1,CASSTSGYNEQFF
TRBJ1-5,TRBV5-6,CASSSKTGGESQPQHF
TRBJ2-1,TRBV14,CASSQVRGLDNEQFF
TRBJ2-5,TRBV5-6,CASSEEATGIEETQYF
TRBJ2-5,TRBV7-9,CASSPTGEETQYF
TRBJ2-1,TRBV9,CASSAGSAGGYNEQFF
TRBJ2-7,TRBV2,CASSAVPTGLPYEQYF
TRBJ2-6,TRBV5-1,CASSSGLGQEAF
TRBJ1-4,TRBV5-5,CASSLAPRGRGEKLFF
TRBJ1-1,TRBV11-2,CASTYQETSEAFF
TRBJ1-4,TRBV4-3,CASSQDLIGGRLFEKLFF
TRBJ2-5,TRBV2,CASGGSLGRSTQYF
TRBJ2-1,TRBV6-4,CASSDSGRGGYNEQFF
TRBJ1-2,TRBV5-6,CASSLGRYYGYTF
TRBJ2-7,TRBV5-6,CASSLAAGGARYEQYF
TRBJ1-1,TRBV25-1,CASSEWGGTHTEAFF
TRBJ1-1,TRBV30,CAFDRISVGTEAFF
TRBJ2-1,TRBV11-2,CASSFFLPGGILNNEQFF
TRBJ2-7,TRBV16,CASSRGQSYEQYF
TRBJ1-1,TRBV27,CASKAPTGTAFF
TRBJ1-4,TRBV29-1,CSVLPGGLGEKLFF
TRBJ2-1,TRBV6-4,CASSKESGYYNEQFF
TRBJ2-1,TRBV5-5,CASSSIITSDGGNEQFF
TRBJ2-5,TRBV18,CASSPSPGQGGETQYF
TRBJ2-6,TRBV28,CASSYGGWSGANVLTF
TRBJ2-7,TRBV6-5,CASRTTQSTYEQYF
TRBJ2-7,TRBV5-6,CASSLGGIAYEQYF
TRBJ2-5,TRBV13,CASSLGLALETQYF
TRBJ2-3,TRBV11-1,CASSFETSTDTQYF
TRBJ1-4,TRBV25-1,CASSPQTGLGEKLFF
TRBJ2-7,TRBV7-2,CASSLYSGLLGEQYF
TRBJ1-1,TRBV18,CASSTTNRGRTEAFF
TRBJ2-3,TRBV9,CASSVRQHFTDTQYF
TRBJ2-7,TRBV6-5,CASSYFSGQGIHEQYF
TRBJ1-6,TRBV30,CAWSQTWGSYNSPLHF
TRBJ1-1,TRBV5-5,CASSGPRGGTEAFF
TRBJ2-1,TRBV6-5,CASRPGLARSEQFF